The TCR beta chain described here comes from a study of T cell clonotyping in hematopoietic cell transplantation. Study in general: Recipients' pretransplant samples followed cytoreduction. General study results and limits: Few recipient clonotypes overlapped donors; over 97% were de novo at given depth. After transplant, recipient diversity fell while pathologically expanded clonotypes grew through day 180. Graft donor and pretransplant recipient Inverse Simpson Index values predicted broader posttransplant TCR diversity.

Time point given: recipient sample about 28 days before transplant, after cytoreduction. Only in-frame clones appear in the TCRdb table, and some are missing; sequencing was by immunoSEQ multiplex PCR. The sample has about 50,000 clones; around 84% are singletons. The V and J ends lost 0 bases and 3 bases respectively, with 18 bases between them. Per germline, CDR1 SGHAT and CDR2 FQNNGV. CDR3 length equals 17 residues. Worth noting for this clone: Its antigen is as yet unknown.

The TCR comes from a man aged 55 to 70 with biphenotypic leukemia. Some clones in this sample may be carry-over from other donors' samples. The material was peripheral blood mononuclear cells, obtained before stem cell transplant. The genes are TRBV11-2 and TRBJ2-7; maybe TRBD1 (5 bases). In DNA, the CDR3 is TGTGCCAGCAGCTTAGATCTCGGTACCGGACACGGCTACGAGCAGTACTTC. This encodes CASSLDLGTGHGYEQYF.